This TCR beta chain stems from a study of blood T cell repertoires in COVID-19. About the study: Whether acute or convalescent, the COVID-19 samples came from the United States, Italy and Spain. PBMCs, B-cell-depleted T cells, or T cells provided the cDNA or gDNA that made up the material.

Per the original data handling: Cell counts per sample came from amplifying reference gene primers. Sequenced by immunoSEQ multiplex PCR; TCRdb stores in-frame clones only, minus some. V and J calls and clone size come straight from that table; D and trimming were deduced from the DNA. Of about 86,000 clones in the sample, more than 75% were seen once. V dropped 4 bases and J dropped 9 bases, with 16 bases sitting between them. Germline-derived CDR1 and CDR2 are SNHLY and FYNNEI. CDR3 length: 14 amino acids. The clonotype was recovered from a woman aged 80 or older with acute or convalescent COVID-19. Material for sequencing was peripheral blood. The chain links TRBV2 to TRBJ2-1; maybe TRBD2 (6 bases). The CDR3 DNA sequence: TGTGCCAGCAGTGGGGGTAGCGGCAGGTCTGAGCAGTTCTTC. Its protein product is CASSGGSGRSEQFF.